These 26 T cell receptor beta chains were sequenced from one sample in a study of vaccination effects on CD4 cells after COVID-19. Subsequent to 10 days of culture, CD4+ T cells were isolated. The person was diagnosed with PCR-confirmed SARS-CoV-2 infection between March and December 2020. Participants got two doses of BNT162b2 or mRNA-1273 vaccine. The protocol was immunoSEQ multiplex PCR, while the TCRdb copy is restricted to in-frame clones and leaves out a portion. The sample lists 45,000 to 55,000 clones; 65% to 75% were seen once. These receptors' targets are unknown. Here the sequenced sample was CD4+ T cells from PBMCs cultured without peptide, taken after COVID-19 vaccination. The receptors come from a human donor who had a prior SARS-CoV-2 infection.

The CDR3 spells CASSAEQGFLGTEAFF. The CDR3 DNA follows: TGTGCCAGCAGTGCAGAGCAGGGGTTCCTAGGGACTGAAGCTTTCTTT. V gene TRBV2 combines with J gene TRBJ1-1, with D possibly TRBD1 on 6 matching bases. The V end lost 4 bases, the J end lost 5 bases, and 20 bases lay between the germline ends. Per germline, CDR1 SNHLY and CDR2 FYNNEI. The length of the CDR3 is 16 residues.

This clone was found once. V and J are TRBV11-3 and TRBJ2-4, with 12 bases that match TRBD1. V was clipped by 5 bases and J by 8 bases; unmatched bases: 7. The CDR3 covers 15 residues. CDR1 is SGHNT and CDR2 is YENEEA in the germline V gene. This CDR3 is CASSPGTGGRDIQYF. The CDR3 DNA follows: TGTGCCAGCAGCCCCGGGACAGGGGGCAGGGACATTCAGTACTTC.

J is TRBJ2-3 and V is TRBV7-9; 7 bases are a match to TRBD2. After removal of 7 bases from V and 0 bases from J, the junction contained 10 bases not matched to a gene. Germline loops: CDR1 SEHNR, CDR2 FQNEAQ (reference sequence). The CDR3 runs 16 residues. The DNA for the CDR3 is TGTGCCAGCAATCGGTGGTGGCGGGAGAGCACAGATACGCAGTATTTT. Translating gives CASNRWWRESTDTQYF.

This clone occurred a few times. The rearrangement joins TRBV30 to TRBJ2-2; possibly TRBD1 for D (5 bases). The CDR3 is 16 amino acids. V was cut by 3 bases and J by 1 base, with 15 bases left in between. CDR1 is GTSNPN and CDR2 is SVGIG in the germline V gene (reference sequence). CDR3 loop: CAWSRTYRKNTGELFF. The CDR3 coding sequence is TGTGCCTGGAGCCGGACGTACAGGAAGAACACCGGGGAGCTGTTTTTT.

The CDR3 reads CASSKFGGEQFF. CDR3 in DNA: TGTGCCAGCAGCAAATTCGGGGGGGAGCAGTTCTTC. The rearrangement joins TRBV11-2 to TRBJ2-1; 7 bases map to TRBD2. There are 12 residues in the CDR3. Germline V gene data show CDR1 as SGHAT and CDR2 as FQNNGV. After removal of 5 bases from V and 10 bases from J, the junction contained 5 bases not matched to a gene.

This chain links TRBV7-3 with TRBJ2-2; D uncertain. The V gene's germline CDR1 is SGHTA and CDR2 FQGTGA. The CDR3 sequence is 12 residues long. V was pared by 4 bases and J by 0 bases, with 0 bases between. This CDR3 reads CASSSNTGELFF. In DNA, the CDR3 is TGTGCCAGCAGCTCGAACACCGGGGAGCTGTTTTTT.

This clone was seen a single time. The gene calls are TRBV10-3 and TRBJ2-3, with a weak D call TRBD1 (6 bases). The CDR3 is made up of 14 amino acids. With 10 bases removed from V and 0 bases from J, the gap between germline ends came to 14 bases. In germline, CDR1 is ENHRY, CDR2 SYGVKD. The DNA of the CDR3 is TGTGCCAGCCGGGACATATGGAGCACAGATACGCAGTATTTT. This sequence encodes CASRDIWSTDTQYF.

CDR3 in amino acids: CASSVGQKGTDTQYF. CDR3 coding DNA: TGTGCCAGCAGCGTAGGCCAGAAAGGCACAGATACGCAGTATTTT. The chain employs TRBV9 and TRBJ2-3; no clear D. The CDR3 sequence is 15 residues long. The germline V gene has CDR1 SGDLS and CDR2 YYNGEE. V lost 0 bases and J 1 base, leaving 9 bases between the germline ends. Looking up the rest from reference TRBV9 and TRBJ2-3 gives the full variable domain: DSGVTQTPKHLITATGQRVTLRCSPRSGDLSVYWYQQSLDQGLQFLIQYYNGEERAKGNILERFSAQQFPDLHSELNLSSLELGDSALYFCASSVGQKGTDTQYFGPGTRLTVL.

This clone occurred a few times. The gene calls are TRBV6-5 and TRBJ2-7; TRBD1 is a possible D gene (5 bases). CDR1 and CDR2 (germline): MNHEY, SVGAGI. The CDR3 sequence is 15 residues long. The V end was cut by 6 bases, the J end by 2 bases, with 17 bases between. DNA for the CDR3: TGTGCCAGCAGCGGACACTATGACAGAACCTACGAGCAGTACTTC. Translation: CASSGHYDRTYEQYF.

This chain links TRBV7-2 with TRBJ1-6; D gene ambiguous. CDR1 and CDR2 from the germline V gene are SGHTA and FQGNSA. Trimming cost V 2 bases and J 0 bases, with 5 bases left between them. CDR3 size: 15 residues. CDR3 nucleotide sequence: TGTGCCAGCAGCTTATTGAGCTCCTATAATTCACCCCTCCACTTT. Translated, it gives CASSLLSSYNSPLHF.

This chain links TRBV15 with TRBJ2-5; D is possibly TRBD2 (6 bases). This CDR3 comprises 13 residues. The germline V and J ends were trimmed by 8 bases and 5 bases, with 15 bases remaining between them. The germline gives CDR1 LNHNV, CDR2 YYDKDF (reference sequence). The CDR3 DNA reads as TGTGCCACCCTTAGCGGTGAGGGGGAGACCCAGTACTTC. It specifies CATLSGEGETQYF.

This sequence joins TRBV5-6 and TRBJ1-2; TRBD1 aligns across 11 bases. J gave up 7 bases and V 4 bases, and 6 bases lay outside the gene matches. There are 14 residues in the CDR3. Looked up from germline, CDR1 is SGHDT and CDR2 is YYEEEE. The CDR3 DNA sequence: TGTGCCAGCAGCGTGGACAGGGGGCGCGGTGGCTACACCTTC. Residues: CASSVDRGRGGYTF.

The V and J genes are TRBV19 and TRBJ2-1, with D tentatively TRBD2 (6 bases). Germline V gene sequence: CDR1 LNHDA, CDR2 SQIVND (reference sequence). V gave up 3 bases and J gave up 10 bases, with 19 bases separating them. CDR3 size: 15 residues. CDR3 DNA sequence: TGTGCCAGTAGTATCGGCGGGAACTCTTTATACGAGCAGTTCTTC. This codes for CASSIGGNSLYEQFF.

The chain employs TRBV23-1 and TRBJ1-3; D may be TRBD1 (5 bases). TRBV23-1 is an ORF, and what it does is uncertain. Trimming stripped 0 bases from V and 3 bases from J, with 9 bases between. The CDR3 is made up of 15 amino acids. This CDR3 is CASSQSSGFGNTIYF. In DNA, the CDR3 is TGCGCCAGCAGTCAATCCTCAGGGTTTGGAAACACCATATATTTT.

J is TRBJ1-6 and V is TRBV7-2, with a tentative D call TRBD1 (5 bases). The germline gives CDR1 SGHTA, CDR2 FQGNSA. The CDR3 spans 15 residues. Trimming pared 2 bases from V and 5 bases from J, leaving 10 bases between. The CDR3 sequence is CASSLFGQDNSPLHF. CDR3 DNA sequence: TGTGCCAGCAGCTTATTTGGACAAGATAATTCACCCCTCCACTTT.

With regard to this clone: Other nucleotide sequences in the sample specify the same CDR3. This chain joins TRBV18 and TRBJ2-5; maybe TRBD2 (5 bases). CDR3 length: 13 amino acids. Trimming removed 0 bases from V and 4 bases from J, with 6 bases in between. Germline assignment: CDR1 KGHSH and CDR2 LQKENI. Written as DNA, the CDR3 is TGTGCCAGCTCACCACCGGGGAGAGAGACCCAGTACTTC. Its protein is CASSPPGRETQYF.

This clone was detected a few times. This chain joins TRBV7-2 and TRBJ1-2, with 11 positions matching TRBD1. Trimming at V came to 7 bases and at J to 3 bases, leaving 7 bases not matched to a gene. From germline, CDR1 is SGHTA and CDR2 FQGNSA. This CDR3 is 15 amino acids long. The CDR3 DNA reads as TGTGCCAGCATTCCGGACAGGGGGCGCGACTATGGCTACACCTTC. This encodes CASIPDRGRDYGYTF.

The J gene is TRBJ2-6, the V gene TRBV10-3; unclear D gene. The CDR3 consists of 13 residues. Germline assignment: CDR1 ENHRY and CDR2 SYGVKD. Trimming stripped 10 bases from V and 0 bases from J, with 7 bases between. CDR3 in DNA: TGTGCCACCGGTCGCTCTGGGGCCAACGTCCTGACTTTC. This sequence encodes CATGRSGANVLTF.

This chain connects TRBV7-9 to TRBJ2-3; D not resolved. Germline-derived CDR1 and CDR2 are SEHNR and FQNEAQ (reference sequence). V was clipped by 6 bases and J by 6 bases, with 10 bases between them. This CDR3 contains 12 residues. The CDR3 loop reads CASSNYRDTQYF. DNA for the CDR3: TGTGCCAGCAGTAACTATAGGGATACGCAGTATTTT.

The chain employs TRBV3-1 (or the pseudogene TRBV3-2) and TRBJ1-2; 7 positions agree with TRBD1. The CDR3 length is 22 residues. The V gene's germline CDR1 is LGHDT and CDR2 YNNKEL (reference sequence). V shed 1 base, J shed 2 bases, and the junction held 25 bases outside the gene matches. The CDR3 sequence is CASSQAISKTPGQRLRNYGYTF. The DNA for the CDR3 is TGTGCCAGCAGCCAAGCCATATCTAAAACTCCGGGACAGCGACTCAGAAACTATGGCTACACCTTC.

This chain connects TRBV2 to TRBJ1-4, with D tentatively TRBD1 (5 bases). The V and J ends lost 6 bases and 8 bases respectively, with 13 bases between them. Germline CDR1 SNHLY, CDR2 FYNNEI. This CDR3 has 13 residues. This CDR3 is CASRIRAAEKLFF. The CDR3 DNA reads as TGTGCCAGCAGAATCAGGGCCGCCGAAAAACTGTTTTTT. Full variable domain (remainder filled in from reference TRBV2 and TRBJ1-4): EPEVTQTPSHQVTQMGQEVILRCVPISNHLYFYWYRQILGQKVEFLVSFYNNEISEKSEIFDDQFSVERPDGSNFTLKIRSTKLEDSAMYFCASRIRAAEKLFFGSGTQLSVL.

The V call is TRBV5-1, the J call TRBJ2-5; TRBD1 aligns across 8 bases. The CDR3 runs to 14 residues. The trim removed 2 bases at V and 5 bases at J, leaving 5 bases unmatched. Germline CDR1 is SGHRS and CDR2 is YFSETQ. The CDR3 is CASSFGDRMETQYF. The CDR3 nucleotides read TGCGCCAGCAGCTTTGGGGACAGGATGGAGACCCAGTACTTC.

The chain has TRBV9 and TRBJ1-3; D might be TRBD1 (6 bases). The CDR3 consists of 16 residues. Germline V CDR1 and CDR2: SGDLS, YYNGEE. Trimming pared 4 bases from V and 0 bases from J, leaving 14 bases between. This chain's CDR3 is CASSPRDIYSGNTIYF. The DNA for the CDR3 is TGTGCCAGCAGCCCGCGGGACATCTACTCTGGAAACACCATATATTTT.

This chain joins TRBV5-1 and TRBJ2-7; 9 bases line up with TRBD1. V trimming: 5 bases; J trimming: 7 bases; junction bases outside the gene matches: 16. The CDR3 consists of 16 residues. In germline, CDR1 is SGHRS, CDR2 YFSETQ. The CDR3 DNA follows: TGCGCCAGCAGTCGACAATCCGGGACAGGGCAAAGAGAGCAGTACTTC. Its protein product is CASSRQSGTGQREQYF.

The chain combines TRBV5-1 with TRBJ1-1, with D possibly TRBD1 on 6 matching bases. Germline V gives CDR1 SGHRS, CDR2 YFSETQ. The CDR3 length is 12 residues. V was trimmed by 7 bases and J by 0 bases, leaving 7 bases between them. The CDR3 DNA sequence: TGCGCCAGCCGACAGGTGAACACTGAAGCTTTCTTT. The encoded protein is CASRQVNTEAFF.

This clone was seen once. The chain uses TRBV7-6 and TRBJ2-1, with 14 positions matching TRBD2. The germline V gene has CDR1 SGHVS and CDR2 FNYEAQ. V lost 1 base and J lost 8; bases outside the gene matches: 10. The CDR3 spans 18 residues. The CDR3 DNA reads TGTGCCAGCAGCTTAGAGACCGGGACTAGCGGGAGTCCATATGAGCAGTTCTTC. Its translation: CASSLETGTSGSPYEQFF.